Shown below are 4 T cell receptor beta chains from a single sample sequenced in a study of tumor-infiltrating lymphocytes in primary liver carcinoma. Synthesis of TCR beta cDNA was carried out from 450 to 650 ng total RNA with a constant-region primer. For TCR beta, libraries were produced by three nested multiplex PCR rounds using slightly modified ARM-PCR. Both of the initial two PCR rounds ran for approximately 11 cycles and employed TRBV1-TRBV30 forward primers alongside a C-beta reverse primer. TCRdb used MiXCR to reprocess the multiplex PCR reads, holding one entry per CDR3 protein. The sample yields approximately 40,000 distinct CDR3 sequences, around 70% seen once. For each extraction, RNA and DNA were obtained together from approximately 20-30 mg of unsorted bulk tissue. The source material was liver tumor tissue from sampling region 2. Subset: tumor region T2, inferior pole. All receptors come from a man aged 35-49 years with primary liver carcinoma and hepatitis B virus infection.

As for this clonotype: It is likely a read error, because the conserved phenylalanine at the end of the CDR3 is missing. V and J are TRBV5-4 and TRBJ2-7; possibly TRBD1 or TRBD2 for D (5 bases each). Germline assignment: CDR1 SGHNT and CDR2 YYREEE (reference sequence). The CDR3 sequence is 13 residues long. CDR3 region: CASSWDRSYEQYL. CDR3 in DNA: TGTGCCAGTAGCTGGGACCGCTCCTACGAGCAGTACTTA.

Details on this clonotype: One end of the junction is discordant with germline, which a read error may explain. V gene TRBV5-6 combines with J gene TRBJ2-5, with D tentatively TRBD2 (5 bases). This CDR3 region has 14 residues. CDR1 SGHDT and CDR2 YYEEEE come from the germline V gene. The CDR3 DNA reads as TGTGCCAGTAGCTTGGAGGCTAGCCAAGAGACCCTGTGCTTC. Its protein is CASSLEASQETLCF.

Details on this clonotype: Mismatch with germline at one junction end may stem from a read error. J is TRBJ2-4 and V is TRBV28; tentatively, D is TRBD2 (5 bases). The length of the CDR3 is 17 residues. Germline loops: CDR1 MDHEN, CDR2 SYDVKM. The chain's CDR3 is CASSSWTGGLAKNIQHF. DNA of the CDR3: TGTGCCAGCAGTTCCTGGACTGGCGGCCTAGCCAAAAACATTCAGCACTTC.

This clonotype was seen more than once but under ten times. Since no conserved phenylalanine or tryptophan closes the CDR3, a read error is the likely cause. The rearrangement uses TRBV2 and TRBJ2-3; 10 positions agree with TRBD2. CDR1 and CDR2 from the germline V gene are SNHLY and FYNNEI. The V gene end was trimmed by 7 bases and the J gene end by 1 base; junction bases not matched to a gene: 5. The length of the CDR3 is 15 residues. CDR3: CASNLLAGGTDTQYI. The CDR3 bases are TGTGCCAGCAACCTCCTAGCGGGGGGCACAGATACGCAGTATATT.